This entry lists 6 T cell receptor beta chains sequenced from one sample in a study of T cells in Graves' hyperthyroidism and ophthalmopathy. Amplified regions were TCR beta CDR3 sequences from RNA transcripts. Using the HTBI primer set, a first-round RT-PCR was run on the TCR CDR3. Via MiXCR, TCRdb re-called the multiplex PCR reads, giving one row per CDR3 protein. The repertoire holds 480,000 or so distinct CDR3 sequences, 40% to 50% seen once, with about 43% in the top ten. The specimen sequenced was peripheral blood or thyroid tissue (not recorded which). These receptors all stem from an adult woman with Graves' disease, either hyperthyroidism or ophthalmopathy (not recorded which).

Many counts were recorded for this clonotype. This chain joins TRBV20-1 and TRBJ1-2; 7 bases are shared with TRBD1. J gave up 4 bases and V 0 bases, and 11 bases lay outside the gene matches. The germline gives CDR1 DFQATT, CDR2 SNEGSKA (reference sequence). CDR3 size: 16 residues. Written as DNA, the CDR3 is TGCAGTGCTAGAGACCCCGGGACAGTGATACCCTATGGCTACACCTTC. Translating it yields CSARDPGTVIPYGYTF.

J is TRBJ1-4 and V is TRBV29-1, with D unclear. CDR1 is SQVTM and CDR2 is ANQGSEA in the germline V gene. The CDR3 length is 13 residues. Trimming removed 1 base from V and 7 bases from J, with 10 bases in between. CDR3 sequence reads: CSVEGIVGEKLFF. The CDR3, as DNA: TGCAGCGTTGAAGGGATTGTGGGTGAAAAACTGTTTTTT.

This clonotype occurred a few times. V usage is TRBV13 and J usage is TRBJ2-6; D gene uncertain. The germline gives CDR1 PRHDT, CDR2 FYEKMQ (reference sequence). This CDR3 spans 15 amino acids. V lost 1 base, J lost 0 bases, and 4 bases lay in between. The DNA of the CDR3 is TGTGCCAGCAGCTTAGCTTTCTCTGGGGCCAACGTCCTGACTTTC. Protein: CASSLAFSGANVLTF.

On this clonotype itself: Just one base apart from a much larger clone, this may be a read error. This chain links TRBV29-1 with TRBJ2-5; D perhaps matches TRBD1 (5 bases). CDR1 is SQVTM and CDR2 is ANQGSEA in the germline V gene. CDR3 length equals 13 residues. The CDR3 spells CSVAGALQDTQYF. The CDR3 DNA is TGCAGCGTTGCTGGGGCACTCCAAGATACCCAGTACTTC.

In DNA, the CDR3 is TGTGCCAGCAGCTTATTGGGGGGAAACACCGGGGAGCTGTTTTTT. Translation: CASSLLGGNTGELFF. This chain joins TRBV7-3 and TRBJ1-4; a weak D match, TRBD2 (6 bases). The DNA matches TRBJ2-2 better at its end, which makes the J call doubtful. This CDR3 comprises 15 residues. In germline, CDR1 is SGHTA, CDR2 FQGTGA.

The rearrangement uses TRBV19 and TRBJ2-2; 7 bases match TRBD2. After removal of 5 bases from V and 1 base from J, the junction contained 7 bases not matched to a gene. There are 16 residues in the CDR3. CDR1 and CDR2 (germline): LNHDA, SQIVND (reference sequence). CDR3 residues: CASSPTGGKNTGELFF. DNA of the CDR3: TGTGCCAGTAGTCCAACCGGGGGGAAGAACACCGGGGAGCTGTTTTTT.